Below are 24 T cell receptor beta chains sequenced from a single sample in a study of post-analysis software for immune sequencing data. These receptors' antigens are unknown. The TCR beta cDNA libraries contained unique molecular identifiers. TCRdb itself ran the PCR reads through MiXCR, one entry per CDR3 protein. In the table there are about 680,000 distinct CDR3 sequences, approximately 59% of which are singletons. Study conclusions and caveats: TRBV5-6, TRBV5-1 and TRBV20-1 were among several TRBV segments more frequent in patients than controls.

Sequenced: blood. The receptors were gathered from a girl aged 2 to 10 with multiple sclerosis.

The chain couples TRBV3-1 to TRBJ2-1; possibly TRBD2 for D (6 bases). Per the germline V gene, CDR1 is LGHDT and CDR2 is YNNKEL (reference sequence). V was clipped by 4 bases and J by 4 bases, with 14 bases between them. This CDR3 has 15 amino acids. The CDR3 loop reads CASSRQGGGYNEQFF. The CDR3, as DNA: TGTGCCAGCAGCCGGCAGGGAGGAGGGTACAATGAGCAGTTCTTC.

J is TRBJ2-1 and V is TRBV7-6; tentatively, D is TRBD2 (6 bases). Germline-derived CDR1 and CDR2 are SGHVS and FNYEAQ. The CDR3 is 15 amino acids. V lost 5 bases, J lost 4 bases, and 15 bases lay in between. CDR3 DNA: TGTGCCAGCAGCCGCGGGATAGCGGAATACAATGAGCAGTTCTTC. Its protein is CASSRGIAEYNEQFF. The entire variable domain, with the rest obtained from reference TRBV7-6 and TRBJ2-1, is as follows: GAGVSQSPRYKVTKRGQDVALRCDPISGHVSLYWYRQALGQGPEFLTYFNYEAQQDKSGLPNDRFSAERPEGSISTLTIQRTEQRDSAMYRCASSRGIAEYNEQFFGPGTRLTVL.

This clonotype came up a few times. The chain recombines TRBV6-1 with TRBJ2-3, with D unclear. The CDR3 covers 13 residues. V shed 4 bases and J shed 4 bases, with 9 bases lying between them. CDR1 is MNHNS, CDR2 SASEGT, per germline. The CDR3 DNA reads TGTGCCAGCAGTGCCTTAAGGTCAGATACGCAGTATTTT. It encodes CASSALRSDTQYF.

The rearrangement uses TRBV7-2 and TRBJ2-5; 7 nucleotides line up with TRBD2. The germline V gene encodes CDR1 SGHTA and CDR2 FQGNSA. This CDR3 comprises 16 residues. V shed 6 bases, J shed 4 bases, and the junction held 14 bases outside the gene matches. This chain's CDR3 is CASSRDGTTVTETQYF. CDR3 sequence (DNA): TGTGCCAGCAGTCGCGACGGGACTACTGTGACAGAGACCCAGTACTTC. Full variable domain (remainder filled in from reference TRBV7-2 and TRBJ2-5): GAGVSQSPSNKVTEKGKDVELRCDPISGHTALYWYRQSLGQGLEFLIYFQGNSAPDKSGLPSDRFSAERTGGSVSTLTIQRTQQEDSAVYLCASSRDGTTVTETQYFGPGTRLLVL.

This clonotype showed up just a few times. CDR3 sequence: CASSLAVGQGGTDTQYF. The DNA of the CDR3 is TGTGCCAGCAGCTTAGCGGTTGGGCAGGGAGGGACAGATACGCAGTATTTT. This chain links TRBV7-2 with TRBJ2-3; 7 bases are a match to TRBD2. The CDR3 is 17 residues long. The V and J ends lost 0 bases and 3 bases, in that order; junction bases with no gene match: 9. Germline assignment: CDR1 SGHTA and CDR2 FQGNSA.

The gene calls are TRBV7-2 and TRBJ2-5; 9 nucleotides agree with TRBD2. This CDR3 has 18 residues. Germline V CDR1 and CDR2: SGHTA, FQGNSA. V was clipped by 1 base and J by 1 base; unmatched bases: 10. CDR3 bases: TGTGCCAGCAGCTTAGGGCGAGCGGGAGGTTCGGTCCAAGAGACCCAGTACTTC. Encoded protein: CASSLGRAGGSVQETQYF.

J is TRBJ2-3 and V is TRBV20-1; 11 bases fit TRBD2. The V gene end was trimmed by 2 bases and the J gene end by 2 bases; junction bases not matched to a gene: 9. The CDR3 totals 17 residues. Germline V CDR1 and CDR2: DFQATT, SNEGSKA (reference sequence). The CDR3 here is CSARLPGLAASTDTQYF. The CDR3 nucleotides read TGCAGTGCTAGACTCCCGGGACTAGCGGCTTCCACAGATACGCAGTATTTT.

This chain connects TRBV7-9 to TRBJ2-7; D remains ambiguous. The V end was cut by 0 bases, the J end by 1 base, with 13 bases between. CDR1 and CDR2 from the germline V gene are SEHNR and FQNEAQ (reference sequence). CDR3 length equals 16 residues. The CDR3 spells CASSLASPSPSYEQYF. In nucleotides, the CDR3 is TGTGCCAGCAGCTTAGCGTCGCCTAGTCCATCCTACGAGCAGTACTTC.

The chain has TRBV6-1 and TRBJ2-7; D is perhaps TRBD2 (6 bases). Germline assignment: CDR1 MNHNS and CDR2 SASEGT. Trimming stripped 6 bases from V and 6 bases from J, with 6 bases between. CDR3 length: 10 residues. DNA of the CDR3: TGTGCCAGCAGGGGGGGCGAGCAGTACTTC. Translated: CASRGGEQYF.

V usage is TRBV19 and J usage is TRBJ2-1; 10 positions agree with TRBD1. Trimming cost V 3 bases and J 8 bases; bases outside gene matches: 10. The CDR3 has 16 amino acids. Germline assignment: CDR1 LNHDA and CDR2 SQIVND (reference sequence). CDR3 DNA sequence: TGTGCCAGTAGTATGATAGGGGACAGGGGTTTTTATGAGCAGTTCTTC. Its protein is CASSMIGDRGFYEQFF.

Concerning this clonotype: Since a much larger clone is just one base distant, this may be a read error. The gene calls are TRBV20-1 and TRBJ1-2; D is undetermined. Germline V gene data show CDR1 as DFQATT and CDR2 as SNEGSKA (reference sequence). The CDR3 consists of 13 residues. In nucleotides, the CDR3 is TGCAGTGCTAGAAGGGCCAGGAACTATGGCCACACCTTC. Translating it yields CSARRARNYGHTF.

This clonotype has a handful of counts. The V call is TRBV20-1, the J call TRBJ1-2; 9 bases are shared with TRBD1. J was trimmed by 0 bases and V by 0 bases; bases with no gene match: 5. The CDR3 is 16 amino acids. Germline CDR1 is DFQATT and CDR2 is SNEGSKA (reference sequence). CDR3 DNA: TGCAGTGCTAGAGATTTCAGGACAGGGGCTAACTATGGCTACACCTTC. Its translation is CSARDFRTGANYGYTF.

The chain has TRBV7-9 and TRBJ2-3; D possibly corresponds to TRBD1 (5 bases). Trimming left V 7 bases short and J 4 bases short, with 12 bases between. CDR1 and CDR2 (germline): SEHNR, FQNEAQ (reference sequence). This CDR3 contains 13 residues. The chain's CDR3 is CASIGHGPDTQYF. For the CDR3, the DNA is TGTGCCAGCATTGGACATGGCCCAGATACGCAGTATTTT.

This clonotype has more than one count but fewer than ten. CDR3 DNA: TGTGCCAGCAGCAGGACTAGCGGGACCCAAGAGACCCAGTACTTC. Protein sequence: CASSRTSGTQETQYF. This sequence joins TRBV12-3 or TRBV12-4 and TRBJ2-5; 12 bases are shared with TRBD2. CDR3 size: 15 residues. With 6 bases clipped from V and 1 base from J, the junction kept 3 bases outside the gene matches.

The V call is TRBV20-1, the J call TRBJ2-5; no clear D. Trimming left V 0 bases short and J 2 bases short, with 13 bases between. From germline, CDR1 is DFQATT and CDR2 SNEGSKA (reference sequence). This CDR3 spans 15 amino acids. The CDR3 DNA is TGCAGTGCTAGAGATTTGGTCAGCCCACAAGAGACCCAGTACTTC. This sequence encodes CSARDLVSPQETQYF.

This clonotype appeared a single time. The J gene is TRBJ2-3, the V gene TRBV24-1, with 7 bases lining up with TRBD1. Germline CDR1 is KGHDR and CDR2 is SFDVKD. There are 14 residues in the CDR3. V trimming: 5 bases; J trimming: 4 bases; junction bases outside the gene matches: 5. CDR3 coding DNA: TGTGCCACCAGTGCAGTACAGGGGCCAGATACGCAGTATTTT. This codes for CATSAVQGPDTQYF.

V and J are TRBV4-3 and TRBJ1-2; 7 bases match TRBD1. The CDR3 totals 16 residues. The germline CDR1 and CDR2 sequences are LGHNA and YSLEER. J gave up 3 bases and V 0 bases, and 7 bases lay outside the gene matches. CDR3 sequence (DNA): TGCGCCAGCAGCCAAGAATCGACAGGGACTTACTATGGCTACACCTTC. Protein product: CASSQESTGTYYGYTF.

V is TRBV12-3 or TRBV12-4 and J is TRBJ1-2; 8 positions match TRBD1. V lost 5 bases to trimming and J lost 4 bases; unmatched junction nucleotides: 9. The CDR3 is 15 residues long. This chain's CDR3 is CASSQTGGLSYGYTF. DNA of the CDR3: TGTGCCAGCAGTCAAACAGGGGGGCTTAGCTATGGCTACACCTTC.

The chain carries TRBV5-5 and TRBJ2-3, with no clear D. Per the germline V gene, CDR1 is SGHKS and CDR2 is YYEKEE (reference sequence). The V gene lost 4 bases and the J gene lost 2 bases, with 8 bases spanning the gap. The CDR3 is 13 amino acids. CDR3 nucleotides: TGTGCCAGCAGCAGACTCCTCACAGATACGCAGTATTTT. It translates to CASSRLLTDTQYF.

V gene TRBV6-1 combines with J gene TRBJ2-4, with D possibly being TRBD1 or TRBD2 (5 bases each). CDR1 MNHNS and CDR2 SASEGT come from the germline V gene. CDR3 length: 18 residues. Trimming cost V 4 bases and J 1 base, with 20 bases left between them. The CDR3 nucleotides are TGTGCCAGCAGTGTTTACAGGATCCCCGGGGAGGCCAAAAACATTCAGTACTTC. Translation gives CASSVYRIPGEAKNIQYF.

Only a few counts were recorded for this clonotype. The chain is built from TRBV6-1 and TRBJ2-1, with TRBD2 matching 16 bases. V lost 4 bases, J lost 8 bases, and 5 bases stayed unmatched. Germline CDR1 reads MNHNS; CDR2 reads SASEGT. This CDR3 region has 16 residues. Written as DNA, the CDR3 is TGTGCCAGCAGTGCCGGGACTAGCGGGAGGGAGGATGAGCAGTTCTTC. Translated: CASSAGTSGREDEQFF.

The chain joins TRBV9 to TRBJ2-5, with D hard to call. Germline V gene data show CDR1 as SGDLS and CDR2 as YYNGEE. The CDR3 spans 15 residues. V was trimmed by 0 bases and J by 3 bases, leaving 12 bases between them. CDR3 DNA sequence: TGTGCCAGCAGCGTAGCTACTCGGACGGAAGAGACCCAGTACTTC. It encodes CASSVATRTEETQYF.

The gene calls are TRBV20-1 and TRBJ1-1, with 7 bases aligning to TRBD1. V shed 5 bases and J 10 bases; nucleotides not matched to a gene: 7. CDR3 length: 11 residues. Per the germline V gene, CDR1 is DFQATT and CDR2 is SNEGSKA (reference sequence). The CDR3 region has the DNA TGCAGTGCTCTTCCAGGGGGAAGAGCTTTCTTT. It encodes CSALPGGRAFF.

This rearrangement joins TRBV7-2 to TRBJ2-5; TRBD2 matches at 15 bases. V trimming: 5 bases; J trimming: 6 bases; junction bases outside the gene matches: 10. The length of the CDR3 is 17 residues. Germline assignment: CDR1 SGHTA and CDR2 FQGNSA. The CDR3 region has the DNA TGTGCCAGCAGCACCCGAACCGGACTAGCGGGGGGGAAGACCCAGTACTTC. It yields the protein CASSTRTGLAGGKTQYF.